This T cell receptor (beta chain) was captured in a study of blood T cell repertoires in COVID-19. Study-level background: COVID-19 samples collected from the United States, Italy and Spain covered acute and convalescent phases. T cells, B-cell-depleted T cells, or PBMCs provided the cDNA or gDNA that served as material.

The CDR3 length is 15 residues. J lost 1 base, V lost 2 bases, and 1 base had no gene match. Germline CDR1 is LGHNA and CDR2 is YSLEER. In the authors' methods: Amplification of reference gene primers provided the estimated nucleated cell counts. Repertoires were generated with immunoSEQ multiplex PCR, while TCRdb's copy carries only in-frame clones and drops some. D and trimming come from the DNA, and the V and J calls and clone size come from that table. The data show 110,000 or so clones, approximately 82% seen once. This clonotype originated in a woman aged 60-75 years with acute or convalescent COVID-19. The material sequenced was peripheral blood. The chain recombines TRBV4-3 with TRBJ2-7; 11 nucleotides agree with TRBD2. The CDR3 region is CASSQLAGGSYEQYF. The CDR3 bases are TGCGCCAGCAGCCAACTAGCGGGAGGTTCCTACGAGCAGTACTTC.